A selection of T cell receptor beta chains follows, all from one sample in a study of blood T cell repertoires in COVID-19. Sequenced by immunoSEQ multiplex PCR; TCRdb stores in-frame clones only, minus some. The sample gives approximately 300,000 clones, roughly 91% of which show up once; roughly 0.8% is in the top ten. The sample was peripheral blood. The origin of the receptors is a man younger than 45 with acute or convalescent COVID-19. CDR3s include the opening cysteine and the closing phenylalanine or tryptophan. A D gene is named only where the DNA matches it firmly. Clone size is given for some rows only: seen once, a few or many times, or a class if the clone is expanded.

TRBV18,TRBJ2-5,-,-,TGTGCCAGCTCACCTTCCTACCAAGAGACCCAGTACTTC,CASSPSYQETQYF
TRBV19,TRBJ2-2,-,-,TGTGCCAGTAGTACGGGACTCCACACCGGGGAGCTGTTTTTT,CASSTGLHTGELFF
TRBV7-6,TRBJ1-3,TRBD1,-,TGTGCCAGCAGCTTAGGGACAGGCTCTGGAAACACCATATATTTT,CASSLGTGSGNTIYF
TRBV5-1,TRBJ2-7,TRBD1,-,TGCGCCAGCAGCAGGGGGACAGGGACCCACGAGCAGTACTTC,CASSRGTGTHEQYF
TRBV5-1,TRBJ1-1,-,-,TGCGCCAGCGCCCGTGGGGGGACCAACACTGAAGCTTTCTTT,CASARGGTNTEAFF
TRBV7-9,TRBJ2-5,-,-,TGTGCCAGCAGCAGATGGGACTACCAAGAGACCCAGTACTTC,CASSRWDYQETQYF
TRBV28,TRBJ1-2,TRBD1,few,TGTGCCAGCAGTAGCCTGACAGGGAACTATGGCTACACCTTC,CASSSLTGNYGYTF
TRBV7-9,TRBJ1-2,-,-,TGTGCCAGCAGCGTAGGGGAGTCACCCGGCTACACCTTC,CASSVGESPGYTF
TRBV7-9,TRBJ2-1,-,-,TGTGCCAGCAGCTTAGGGGCTGGGGGCGGCTTTAATGAGCAGTTCTTC,CASSLGAGGGFNEQFF
TRBV3-1/TRBV3-2,TRBJ2-3,-,-,TGTGCCAGCAGCCTAAACCCCAGCGATTATACGCAGTATTTT,CASSLNPSDYTQYF
TRBV10-3,TRBJ2-1,-,-,TGTGCCATCAATTCCGGGAGTTCAAATGAGCAGTTCTTC,CAINSGSSNEQFF
TRBV7-3,TRBJ2-1,TRBD2,-,TGTGCCAGCAGCGTATCTAGCGGGGGGGAGCAGTTCTTC,CASSVSSGGEQFF
TRBV6-6,TRBJ1-2,TRBD1,-,TGTGCCAGCACCCCGACAGGGCGTGATGGCTACACCTTC,CASTPTGRDGYTF
TRBV27,TRBJ2-7,TRBD1,-,TGTGCCAGCAGACCTCGGACAGGGAGGTCCTACGAGCAGTACTTC,CASRPRTGRSYEQYF
TRBV12-1,TRBJ2-3,-,-,TGTGCCAGCAGCTTTCCTGACTCCCAGGGGGCAGATACGCAGTATTTT,CASSFPDSQGADTQYF
TRBV4-2,TRBJ2-1,TRBD2,-,TGTGCCAGCGGTGGTAGGGCGGGAGGGTCCTACAATGAGCAGTTCTTC,CASGGRAGGSYNEQFF
TRBV6-6,TRBJ1-5,TRBD1,-,TGTGCCAGCAGGCCCGGGACAGGGGTTCAGCCCCAGCATTTT,CASRPGTGVQPQHF
TRBV12-5,TRBJ2-7,TRBD1,-,TGTGCTAGTGGTGGCCGGGACAGACGCTACGAGCAGTACTTC,CASGGRDRRYEQYF
TRBV6-1,TRBJ1-1,-,-,TGTGCCAGCAGTGAAGGCAGCGTGAACACTGAAGCTTTCTTT,CASSEGSVNTEAFF
TRBV4-1,TRBJ1-5,-,-,TGCGCCAGCAGCCAAGTCTTCCGAGATAAGCCCCAGCATTTT,CASSQVFRDKPQHF
TRBV11-1,TRBJ2-5,TRBD2,-,TGTGCCAGCAGCTACCTTAGCGGGGGGGTACAAGAGACCCAGTACTTC,CASSYLSGGVQETQYF
TRBV6-5,TRBJ1-5,TRBD1,-,TGTGCCAGCATATCGGACAGGCAAAGGAGGCAGCCCCAGCATTTT,CASISDRQRRQPQHF
TRBV5-6,TRBJ1-1,-,-,TGTGCCAGCAGCTTGTACTCAGGGCGGAACACTGAAGCTTTCTTT,CASSLYSGRNTEAFF
TRBV4-1,TRBJ1-2,TRBD1,-,TGCGCCAGCAGTCGGGACAGCAAGTATGGCTACACCTTC,CASSRDSKYGYTF
TRBV18,TRBJ2-2,-,-,TGTGCCAGCTCACCACCCTTTTCAGGAATCACCGGGGAGCTGTTTTTT,CASSPPFSGITGELFF
TRBV18,TRBJ2-1,TRBD2,-,TGTGCCAGCTCACCCCTAGCGGGAGAGAATGAGCAGTTCTTC,CASSPLAGENEQFF
TRBV10-3,TRBJ1-5,-,-,TGTGCCATCAGTGAGTCCGTTAGCAATCAGCCCCAGCATTTT,CAISESVSNQPQHF
TRBV27,TRBJ2-7,-,-,TGTGCCAGCAGTTTCCGACATCAGTACGAGCAGTACTTC,CASSFRHQYEQYF
TRBV6-1,TRBJ2-7,TRBD1,-,TGTGCCAGCAGTGAAGGGGGACAGGCCGAGCAGTACTTC,CASSEGGQAEQYF
TRBV6-5,TRBJ2-5,-,-,TGTGCCAGCACCCACGAGGGGGCGGGGGAGACCCAGTACTTC,CASTHEGAGETQYF
TRBV2,TRBJ1-5,-,many,TGTGCCAGCAGTCCGGGGGGGCAGCCCCAGCATTTT,CASSPGGQPQHF
TRBV14,TRBJ2-7,-,-,TGTGCCAGCAGCCAAGAACGGGGAGGAACCTACGAGCAGTACTTC,CASSQERGGTYEQYF
TRBV19,TRBJ2-3,-,-,TGTGCCAGTAAGTCTAGAGGGCTCGATACGCAGTATTTT,CASKSRGLDTQYF
TRBV28,TRBJ1-5,-,-,TGTGCATCGAAGGAGGGCAATCAGCCCCAGCATTTT,CASKEGNQPQHF
TRBV12-3/TRBV12-4,TRBJ1-2,-,-,TGTGCCAGCAGCAAGAGGACTAACTATGGCTACACCTTC,CASSKRTNYGYTF
TRBV10-2,TRBJ2-3,TRBD2,-,TGCGCCAGCACCTGGACTAGCGGGAGGTCAGATACGCAGTATTTT,CASTWTSGRSDTQYF
TRBV5-1,TRBJ2-2,-,-,TGCGCCAGCAGCCGGGACTTTAGCTTCGGGGAGCTGTTTTTT,CASSRDFSFGELFF
TRBV5-6,TRBJ2-7,-,-,TGTGCCAGCAGCTTAGGTGGGCAGGGGATGGGAGAGCAGTACTTC,CASSLGGQGMGEQYF
TRBV30,TRBJ2-3,-,-,TGTGCCTGGAGTGTAGTCCTAGCGAGGGCAGATACGCAGTATTTT,CAWSVVLARADTQYF
TRBV9,TRBJ1-1,-,-,TGTGCCAGCAGCGGAATGGACAGTACCGCTGAAGCTTTCTTT,CASSGMDSTAEAFF
TRBV29-1,TRBJ1-2,-,-,TGCAGCGTTCTTTGGGCAGACGCTAACTATGGCTACACCTTC,CSVLWADANYGYTF
TRBV27,TRBJ1-6,-,-,TGTGCCAGCAGCCTAAAGAATTCACCCCTCCACTTT,CASSLKNSPLHF
TRBV7-9,TRBJ2-1,TRBD2,few,TGTGCCAGCAGCTTAAAGAGAACCGGGACTAGCGTAGACAATGAGCAGTTCTTC,CASSLKRTGTSVDNEQFF
TRBV4-2,TRBJ1-4,TRBD1,few,TGTGCCAGCAGCCAAGCCGTCGCACAGGGGCGAGGTGAAAAACTGTTTTTT,CASSQAVAQGRGEKLFF